This T cell receptor beta chain stems from a study of T cells in Graves' hyperthyroidism and ophthalmopathy. Researchers took RNA transcripts and amplified the TCR beta CDR3 regions from them. Researchers ran a first-round RT-PCR on the TCR CDR3 using the HTBI primer set. TCRdb ran MiXCR on the multiplex PCR reads and lists one entry per CDR3 protein. The table shows 690,000 or so distinct CDR3 sequences, with roughly 20% occurring only once. Study-level points and caveats: Blood also carried most thyroid clonotypes expanded above 0.001.

CDR3 size: 14 residues. V lost 2 bases to trimming and J lost 3 bases, with 5 bases between them. Germline CDR1 is SEHNR and CDR2 is FQNEAQ (reference sequence). Those with hyperthyroidism were 18 to 65 years old, newly diagnosed, and ill for under 2 months. Exclusions: uncontrolled infection, other autoimmune disease, pregnancy, lactation. Each diagnosis was grounded in clinical symptoms, serum thyroxine and TRAb, thyroid ultrasound, and orbital computed tomography. Regarding this clonotype: The antigen remains unidentified.

J is TRBJ1-6 and V is TRBV7-9, with D uncertain. Sequencing was performed on blood. The TCR sequence derives from a woman in her forties or fifties with Graves' hyperthyroidism that later progressed to Graves' ophthalmopathy. CDR3 DNA: TGTGCCAGCAGCTTACTCATCTATAATTCACCCCTCCACTTT. Protein sequence: CASSLLIYNSPLHF.